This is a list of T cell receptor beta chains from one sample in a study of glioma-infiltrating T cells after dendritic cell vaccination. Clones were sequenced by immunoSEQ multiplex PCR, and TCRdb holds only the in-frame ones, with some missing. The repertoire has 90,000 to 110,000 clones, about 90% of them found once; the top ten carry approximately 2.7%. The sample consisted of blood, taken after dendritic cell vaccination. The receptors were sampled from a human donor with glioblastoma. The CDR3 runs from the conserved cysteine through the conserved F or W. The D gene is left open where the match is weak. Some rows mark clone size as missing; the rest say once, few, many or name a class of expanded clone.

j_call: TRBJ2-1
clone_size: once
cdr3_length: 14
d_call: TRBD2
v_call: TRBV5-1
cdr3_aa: CASSWSGTGDEQFF
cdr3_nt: TGCGCCAGCAGCTGGAGCGGGACCGGGGATGAGCAGTTCTTC

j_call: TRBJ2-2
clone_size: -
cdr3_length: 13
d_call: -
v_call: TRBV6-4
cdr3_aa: CASSDSQSGELFF
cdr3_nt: TGTGCCAGCAGTGACTCCCAGTCCGGGGAGCTGTTTTTT

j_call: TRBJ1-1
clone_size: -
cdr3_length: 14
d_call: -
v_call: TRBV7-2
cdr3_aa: CASSFDRSNTEAFF
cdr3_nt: TGTGCCAGCAGCTTCGACAGATCGAACACTGAAGCTTTCTTT

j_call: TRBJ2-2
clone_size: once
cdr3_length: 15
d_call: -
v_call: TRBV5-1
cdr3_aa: CASSTAAGSTGELFF
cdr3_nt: TGCGCCAGCAGCACCGCGGCAGGGTCCACCGGGGAGCTGTTTTTT

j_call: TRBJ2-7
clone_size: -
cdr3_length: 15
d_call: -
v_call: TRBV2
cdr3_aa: CASSEAEGILTEQYF
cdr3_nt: TGTGCCAGCAGTGAAGCGGAGGGAATCCTTACAGAGCAGTACTTC

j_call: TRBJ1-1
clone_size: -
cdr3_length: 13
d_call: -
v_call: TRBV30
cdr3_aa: CAWGSIVTSEAFF
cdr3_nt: TGTGCCTGGGGGAGTATCGTAACCTCTGAAGCTTTCTTT

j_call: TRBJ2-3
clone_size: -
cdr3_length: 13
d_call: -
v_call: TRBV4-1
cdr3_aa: CASSQGAQGTQYF
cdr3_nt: TGCGCCAGCAGCCAAGGTGCACAGGGTACGCAGTATTTT

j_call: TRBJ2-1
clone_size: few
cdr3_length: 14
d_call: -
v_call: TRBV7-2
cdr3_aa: CASIPTRNNNEQFF
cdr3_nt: TGTGCCAGCATCCCCACCAGAAACAACAATGAGCAGTTCTTC

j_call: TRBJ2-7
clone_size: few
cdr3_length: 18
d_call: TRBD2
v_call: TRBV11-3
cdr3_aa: CASSLAGLAGALTYEQYF
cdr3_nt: TGTGCCAGCAGCTTAGCGGGGCTAGCGGGGGCCCTTACCTACGAGCAGTACTTC

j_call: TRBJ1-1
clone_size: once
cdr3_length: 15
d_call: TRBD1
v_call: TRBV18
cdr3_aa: CASSPESGTATEAFF
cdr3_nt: TGTGCCAGCTCACCTGAGTCCGGGACAGCCACTGAAGCTTTCTTT

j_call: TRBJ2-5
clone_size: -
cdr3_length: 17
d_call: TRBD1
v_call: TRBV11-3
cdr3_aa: CASSLVQARDRQETQYF
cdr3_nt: TGTGCCAGCAGCTTAGTCCAAGCCCGGGACAGACAAGAGACCCAGTACTTC

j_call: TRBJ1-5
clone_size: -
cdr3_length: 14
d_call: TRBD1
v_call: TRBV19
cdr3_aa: CASSIQGAYQPQHF
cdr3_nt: TGTGCCAGTAGTATCCAGGGGGCGTATCAGCCCCAGCATTTT

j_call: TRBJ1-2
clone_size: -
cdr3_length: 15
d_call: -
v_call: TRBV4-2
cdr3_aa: CASSVGGGTAYGYTF
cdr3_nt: TGTGCCAGCAGCGTTGGGGGGGGGACGGCCTATGGCTACACCTTC

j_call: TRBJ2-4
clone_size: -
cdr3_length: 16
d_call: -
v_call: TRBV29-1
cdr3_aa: CSVEEVRRLAKNIQYF
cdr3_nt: TGCAGCGTTGAAGAGGTACGGAGACTAGCCAAAAACATTCAGTACTTC

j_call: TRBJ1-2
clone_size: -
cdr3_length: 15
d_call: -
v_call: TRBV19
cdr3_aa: CASSIDWQGGYGYTF
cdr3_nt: TGTGCCAGTAGTATAGATTGGCAGGGCGGCTATGGCTACACCTTC

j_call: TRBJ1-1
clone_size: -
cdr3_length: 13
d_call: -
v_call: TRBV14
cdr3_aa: CASSQVTGFEAFF
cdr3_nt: TGTGCCAGCAGCCAAGTCACGGGGTTTGAAGCTTTCTTT

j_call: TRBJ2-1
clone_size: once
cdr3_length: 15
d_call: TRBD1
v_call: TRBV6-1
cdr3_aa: CASSSPGQGGHEQFF
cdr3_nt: TGTGCCAGCAGTTCGCCGGGACAGGGAGGGCATGAGCAGTTCTTC

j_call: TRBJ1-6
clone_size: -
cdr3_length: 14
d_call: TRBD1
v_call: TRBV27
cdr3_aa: CASSWGQGTVPLHF
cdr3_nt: TGTGCCAGCAGTTGGGGACAGGGGACGGTTCCCCTCCACTTT

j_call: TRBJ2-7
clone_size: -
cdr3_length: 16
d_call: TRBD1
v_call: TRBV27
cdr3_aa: CASNPQGATSSYEQYF
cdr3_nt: TGTGCCAGCAACCCGCAGGGGGCGACAAGCTCCTACGAGCAGTACTTC

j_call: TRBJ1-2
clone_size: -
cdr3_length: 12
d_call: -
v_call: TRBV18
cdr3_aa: CASSVPGYGYTF
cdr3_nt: TGTGCCAGCTCCGTCCCGGGGTATGGCTACACCTTC

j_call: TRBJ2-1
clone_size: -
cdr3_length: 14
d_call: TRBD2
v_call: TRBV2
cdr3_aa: CASKGLAVYNEQFF
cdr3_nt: TGTGCCAGCAAGGGACTAGCGGTTTACAATGAGCAGTTCTTC

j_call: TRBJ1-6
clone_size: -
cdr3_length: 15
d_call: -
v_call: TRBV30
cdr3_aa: CAWSVGPPYNSPLHF
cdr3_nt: TGTGCCTGGAGTGTTGGTCCCCCCTATAATTCCCCCCTCCACTTT

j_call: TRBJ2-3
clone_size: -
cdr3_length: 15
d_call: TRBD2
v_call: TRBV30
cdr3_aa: CAWSPPSGSSDTQYF
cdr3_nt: TGTGCCTGGAGTCCCCCTAGCGGGAGCTCAGATACGCAGTATTTT

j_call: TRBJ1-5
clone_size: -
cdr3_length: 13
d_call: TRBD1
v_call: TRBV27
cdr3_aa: CANFGTGNQPQHF
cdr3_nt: TGTGCCAACTTCGGGACAGGGAATCAGCCCCAGCATTTT

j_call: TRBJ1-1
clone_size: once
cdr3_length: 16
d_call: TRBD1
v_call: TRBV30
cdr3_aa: CAWSVGYTGVNTEAFF
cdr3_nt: TGTGCCTGGAGTGTGGGGTATACAGGGGTGAACACTGAAGCTTTCTTT

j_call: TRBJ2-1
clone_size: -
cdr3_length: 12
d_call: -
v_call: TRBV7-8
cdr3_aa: CASSPSGNEQFF
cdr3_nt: TGTGCCAGCAGCCCCTCGGGCAATGAGCAGTTCTTC

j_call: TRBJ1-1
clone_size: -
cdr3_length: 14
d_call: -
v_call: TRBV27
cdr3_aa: CASSLSGVNTEAFF
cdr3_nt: TGTGCCAGCAGTTTATCGGGAGTGAACACTGAAGCTTTCTTT

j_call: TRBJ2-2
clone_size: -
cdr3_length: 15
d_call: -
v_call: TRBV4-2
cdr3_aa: CASSQGGANTGELFF
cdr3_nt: TGTGCCAGCAGCCAAGGGGGGGCGAACACCGGGGAGCTGTTTTTT

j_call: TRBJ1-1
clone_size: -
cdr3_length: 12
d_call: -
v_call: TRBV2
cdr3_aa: CASTQAGTEAFF
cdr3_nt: TGTGCCAGCACCCAAGCAGGCACTGAAGCTTTCTTT

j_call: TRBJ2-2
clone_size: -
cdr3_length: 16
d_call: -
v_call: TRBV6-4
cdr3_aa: CASSEDPGHSTGELFF
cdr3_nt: TGTGCCAGCAGTGAGGATCCGGGACACTCCACCGGGGAGCTGTTTTTT

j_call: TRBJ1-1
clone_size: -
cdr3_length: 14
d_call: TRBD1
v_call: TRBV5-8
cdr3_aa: CASSLVQGAAEAFF
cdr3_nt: TGTGCCAGCAGCTTGGTACAGGGGGCCGCTGAAGCTTTCTTT

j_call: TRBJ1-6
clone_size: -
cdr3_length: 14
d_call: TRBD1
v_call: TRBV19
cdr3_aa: CASSETGSSSPLHF
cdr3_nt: TGTGCCAGTTCCGAGACAGGGTCGTCTTCACCCCTCCACTTT

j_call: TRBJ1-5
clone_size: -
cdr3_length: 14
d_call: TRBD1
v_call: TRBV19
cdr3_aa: CASGTGRYNQPQHF
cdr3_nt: TGTGCCAGCGGGACAGGGCGATACAATCAGCCCCAGCATTTT

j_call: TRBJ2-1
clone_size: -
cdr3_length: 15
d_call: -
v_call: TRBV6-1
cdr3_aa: CASSDWGPSYNEQFF
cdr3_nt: TGTGCCAGCAGTGATTGGGGGCCTAGTTACAATGAGCAGTTCTTC

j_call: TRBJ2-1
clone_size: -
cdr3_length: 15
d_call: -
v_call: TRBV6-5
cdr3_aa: CASSYSSPAYNEQFF
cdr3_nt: TGTGCCAGCAGTTACTCGTCCCCTGCCTACAATGAGCAGTTCTTC

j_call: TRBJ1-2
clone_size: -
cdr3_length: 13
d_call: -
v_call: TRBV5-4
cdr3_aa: CASSLPGDYGYTF
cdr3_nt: TGTGCCAGCAGCTTGCCCGGGGACTATGGCTACACCTTC

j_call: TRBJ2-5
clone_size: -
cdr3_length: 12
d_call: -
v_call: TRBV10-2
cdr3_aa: CASSPPRETQYF
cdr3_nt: TGCGCCAGCAGTCCCCCCCGAGAGACCCAGTACTTC

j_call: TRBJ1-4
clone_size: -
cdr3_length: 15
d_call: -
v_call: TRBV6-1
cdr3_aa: CASSEDRLGYEKLFF
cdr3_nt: TGTGCCAGCAGTGAAGACAGGTTGGGGTACGAAAAACTGTTTTTT

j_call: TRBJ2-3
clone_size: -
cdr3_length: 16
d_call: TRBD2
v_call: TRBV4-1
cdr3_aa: CASSTRTSGGADTQYF
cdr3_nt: TGCGCCAGCAGCACCCGGACTAGCGGGGGTGCAGATACGCAGTATTTT

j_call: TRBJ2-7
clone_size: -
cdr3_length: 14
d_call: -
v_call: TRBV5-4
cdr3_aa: CASASKDSYEEQYF
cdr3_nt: TGTGCCAGCGCGAGTAAAGACAGCTACGAGGAGCAGTACTTC

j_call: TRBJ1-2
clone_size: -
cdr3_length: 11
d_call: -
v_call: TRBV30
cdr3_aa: CAWSGEYGYTF
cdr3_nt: TGTGCCTGGAGTGGGGAGTATGGCTACACCTTC

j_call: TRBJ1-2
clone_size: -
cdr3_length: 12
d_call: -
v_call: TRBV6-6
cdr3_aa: CASTNQGYGYTF
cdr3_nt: TGTGCCAGCACCAACCAGGGGTATGGCTACACCTTC

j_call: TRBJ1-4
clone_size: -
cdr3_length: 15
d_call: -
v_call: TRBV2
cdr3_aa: CASSEAWGPLEKLFF
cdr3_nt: TGTGCCAGCAGTGAAGCATGGGGGCCCCTTGAAAAACTGTTTTTT